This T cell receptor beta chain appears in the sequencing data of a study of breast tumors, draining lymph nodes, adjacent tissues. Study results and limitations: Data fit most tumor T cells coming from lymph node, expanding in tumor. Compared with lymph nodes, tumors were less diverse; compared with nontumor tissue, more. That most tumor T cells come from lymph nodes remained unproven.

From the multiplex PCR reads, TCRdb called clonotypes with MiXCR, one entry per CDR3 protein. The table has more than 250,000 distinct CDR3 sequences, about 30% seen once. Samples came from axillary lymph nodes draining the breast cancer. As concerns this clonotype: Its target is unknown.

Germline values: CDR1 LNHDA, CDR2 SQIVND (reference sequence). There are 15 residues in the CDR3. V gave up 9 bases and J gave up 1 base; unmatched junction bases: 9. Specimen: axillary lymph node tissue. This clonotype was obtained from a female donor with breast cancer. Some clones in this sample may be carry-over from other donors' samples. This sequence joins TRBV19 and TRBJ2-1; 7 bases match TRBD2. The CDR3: CASSETSLSYNEQFF. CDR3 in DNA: TGTGCCAGCAGCGAGACTAGCCTATCCTACAATGAGCAGTTCTTC. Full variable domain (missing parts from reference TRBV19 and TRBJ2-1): DGGITQSPKYLFRKEGQNVTLSCEQNLNHDAMYWYRQDPGQGLRLIYYSQIVNDFQKGDIAEGYSVSREKKESFPLTVTSAQKNPTAFYLCASSETSLSYNEQFFGPGTRLTVL.